The T cell receptor beta chain under discussion was sequenced for a study of blood T cell repertoires in COVID-19. At the level of the study: The study drew acute and convalescent COVID-19 samples from the United States, Italy and Spain.

Participants came from fewer than 25 US areas, aged about 18 to 95 years. Source study methods: Estimates of nucleated cell counts were drawn from the amplification of reference gene primers. Sequenced by immunoSEQ multiplex PCR; TCRdb stores in-frame clones only, minus some. Clone size and the V and J calls come from that table; the DNA yielded D and trimming. The sample lists some 180,000 clones; about four fifths were seen once. This TCR came from a woman aged 25 to 39 who had been exposed to COVID-19. The sample taken for sequencing was PBMCs or T cells enriched from blood (not recorded which).

The CDR3 protein is CAWTARGPYGYTF. The CDR3 nucleotides are TGTGCCTGGACAGCCAGGGGGCCCTATGGCTACACCTTC. This chain connects TRBV30 to TRBJ1-2; 8 nucleotides match TRBD1. The germline gives CDR1 GTSNPN, CDR2 SVGIG (reference sequence). Trimming removed 4 bases from V and 4 bases from J; junction bases left unmatched: 5. The CDR3 covers 13 residues.